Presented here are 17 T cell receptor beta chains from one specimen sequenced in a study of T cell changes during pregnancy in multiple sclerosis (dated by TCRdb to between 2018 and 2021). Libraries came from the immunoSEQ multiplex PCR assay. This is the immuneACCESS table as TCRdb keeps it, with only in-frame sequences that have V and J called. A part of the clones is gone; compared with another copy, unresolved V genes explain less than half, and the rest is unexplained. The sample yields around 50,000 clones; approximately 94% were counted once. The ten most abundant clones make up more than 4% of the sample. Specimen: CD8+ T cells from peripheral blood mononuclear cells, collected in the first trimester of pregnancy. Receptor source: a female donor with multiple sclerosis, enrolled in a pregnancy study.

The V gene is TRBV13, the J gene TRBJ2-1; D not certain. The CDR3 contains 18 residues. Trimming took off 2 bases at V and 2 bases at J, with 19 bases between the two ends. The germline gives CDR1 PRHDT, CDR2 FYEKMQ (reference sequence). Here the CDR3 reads CASSLWIRAVGPYNEQFF. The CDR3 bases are TGTGCCAGCAGCTTATGGATCCGCGCAGTGGGCCCCTACAATGAGCAGTTCTTC.

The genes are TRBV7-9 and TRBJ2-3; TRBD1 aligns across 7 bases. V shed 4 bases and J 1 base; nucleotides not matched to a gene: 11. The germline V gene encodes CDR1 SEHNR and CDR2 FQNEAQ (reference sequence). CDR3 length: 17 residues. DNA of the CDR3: TGTGCCAGCAGCTCGCAAAAAGACAGGGCCGGCACAGATACGCAGTATTTT. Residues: CASSSQKDRAGTDTQYF. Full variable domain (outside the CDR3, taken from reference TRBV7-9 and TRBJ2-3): DTGVSQNPRHKITKRGQNVTFRCDPISEHNRLYWYRQTLGQGPEFLTYFQNEAQLEKSRLLSDRFSAERPKGSFSTLEIQRTEQGDSAMYLCASSSQKDRAGTDTQYFGPGTRLTVL.

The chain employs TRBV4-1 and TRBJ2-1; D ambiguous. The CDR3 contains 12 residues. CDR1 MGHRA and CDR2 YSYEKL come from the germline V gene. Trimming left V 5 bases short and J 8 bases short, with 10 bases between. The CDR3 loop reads CASSFFPHEQFF. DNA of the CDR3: TGCGCCAGCAGCTTCTTCCCCCATGAGCAGTTCTTC.

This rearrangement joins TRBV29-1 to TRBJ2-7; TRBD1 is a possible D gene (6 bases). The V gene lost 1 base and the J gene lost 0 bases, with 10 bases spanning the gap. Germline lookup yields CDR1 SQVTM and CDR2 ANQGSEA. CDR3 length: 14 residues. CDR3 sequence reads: CSVEVAGVSYEQYF. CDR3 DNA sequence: TGCAGCGTTGAAGTGGCAGGGGTCTCCTACGAGCAGTACTTC.

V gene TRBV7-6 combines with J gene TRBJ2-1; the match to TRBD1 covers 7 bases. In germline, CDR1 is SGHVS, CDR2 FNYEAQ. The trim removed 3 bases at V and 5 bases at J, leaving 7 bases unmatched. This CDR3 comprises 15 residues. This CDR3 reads CASSFGTDGNNEQFF. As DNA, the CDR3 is TGTGCCAGCAGCTTTGGGACAGATGGCAACAATGAGCAGTTCTTC.

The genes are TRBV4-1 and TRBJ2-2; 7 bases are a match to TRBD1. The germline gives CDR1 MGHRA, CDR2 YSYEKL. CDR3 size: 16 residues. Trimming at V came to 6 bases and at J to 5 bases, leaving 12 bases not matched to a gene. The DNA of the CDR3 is TGCGCCAGCAGTCACTCAGGGGGAATAGGGACCGGGGAGCTGTTTTTT. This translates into CASSHSGGIGTGELFF.

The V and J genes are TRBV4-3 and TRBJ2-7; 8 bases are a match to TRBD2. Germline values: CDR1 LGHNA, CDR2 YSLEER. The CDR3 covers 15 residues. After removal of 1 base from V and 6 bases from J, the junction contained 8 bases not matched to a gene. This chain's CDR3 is CASSQAAGGAPEQYF. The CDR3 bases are TGCGCCAGCAGCCAAGCGGCGGGGGGTGCCCCCGAGCAGTACTTC.

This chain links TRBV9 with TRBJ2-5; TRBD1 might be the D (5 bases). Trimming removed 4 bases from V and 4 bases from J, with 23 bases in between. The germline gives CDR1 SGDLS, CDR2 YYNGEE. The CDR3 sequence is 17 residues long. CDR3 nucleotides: TGTGCCAGCAGCCCCGACCCGACAGTGTTCTTCGGAGAGACCCAGTACTTC. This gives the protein CASSPDPTVFFGETQYF.

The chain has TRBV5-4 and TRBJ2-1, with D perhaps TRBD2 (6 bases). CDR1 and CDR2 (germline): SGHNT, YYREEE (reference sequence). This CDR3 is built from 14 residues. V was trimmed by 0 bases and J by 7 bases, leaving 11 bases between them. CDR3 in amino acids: CASSLALGGNEQFF. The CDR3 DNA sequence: TGTGCCAGCAGCTTGGCACTAGGAGGGAATGAGCAGTTCTTC.

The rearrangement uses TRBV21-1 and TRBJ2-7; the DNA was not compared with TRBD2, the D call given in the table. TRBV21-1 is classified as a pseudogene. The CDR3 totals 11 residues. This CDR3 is CASSSRREQYF. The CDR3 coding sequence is TGTGCCAGCAGCAGTCGGCGGGAGCAGTACTTC.

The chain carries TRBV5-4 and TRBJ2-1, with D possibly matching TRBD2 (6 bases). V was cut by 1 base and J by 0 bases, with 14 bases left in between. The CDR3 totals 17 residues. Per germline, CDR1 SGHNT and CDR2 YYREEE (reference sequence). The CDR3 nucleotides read TGTGCCAGCAGCTTGTACGGGGGTACCCTCTCCTACAATGAGCAGTTCTTC. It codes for CASSLYGGTLSYNEQFF.

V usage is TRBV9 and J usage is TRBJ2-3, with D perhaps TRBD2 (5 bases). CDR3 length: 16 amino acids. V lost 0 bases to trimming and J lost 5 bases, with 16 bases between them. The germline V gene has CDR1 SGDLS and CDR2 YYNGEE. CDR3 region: CASSVEREPWRDTQYF. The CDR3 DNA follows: TGTGCCAGCAGCGTAGAGAGGGAGCCCTGGAGAGATACGCAGTATTTT.

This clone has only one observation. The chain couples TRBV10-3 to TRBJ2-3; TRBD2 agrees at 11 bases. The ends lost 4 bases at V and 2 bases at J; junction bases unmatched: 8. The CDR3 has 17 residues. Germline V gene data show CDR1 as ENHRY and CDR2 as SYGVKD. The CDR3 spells CAISVIGTSGPTDTQYF. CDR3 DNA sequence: TGTGCCATCAGTGTAATCGGGACTAGCGGACCCACAGATACGCAGTATTTT.

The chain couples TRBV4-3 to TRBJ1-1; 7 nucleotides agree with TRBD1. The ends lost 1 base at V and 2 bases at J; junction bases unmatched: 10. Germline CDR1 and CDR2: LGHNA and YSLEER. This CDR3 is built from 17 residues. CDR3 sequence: CASSQVPGTESNTEAFF. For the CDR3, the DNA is TGCGCCAGCAGCCAAGTTCCCGGGACAGAAAGCAACACTGAAGCTTTCTTT.

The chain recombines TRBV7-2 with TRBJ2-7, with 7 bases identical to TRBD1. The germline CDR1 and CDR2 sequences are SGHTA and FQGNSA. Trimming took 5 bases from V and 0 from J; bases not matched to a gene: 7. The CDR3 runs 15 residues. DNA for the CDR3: TGTGCCAGCAGCACTCCGGGACAGCGCTCCTACGAGCAGTACTTC. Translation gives CASSTPGQRSYEQYF.

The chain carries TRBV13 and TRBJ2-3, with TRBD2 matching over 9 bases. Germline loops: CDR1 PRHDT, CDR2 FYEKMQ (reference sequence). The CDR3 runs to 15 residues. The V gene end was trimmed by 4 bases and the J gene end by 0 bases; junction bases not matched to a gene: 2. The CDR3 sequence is CASSSLAGSTDTQYF. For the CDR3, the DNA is TGTGCCAGCAGCTCCCTAGCGGGGAGCACAGATACGCAGTATTTT.

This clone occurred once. This CDR3 reads CASSPTGGPSGEQYF. The CDR3 bases are TGTGCCAGCAGTCCCACGGGGGGCCCCTCGGGCGAGCAGTACTTC. The chain is built from TRBV6-5 and TRBJ2-7; the D gene is possibly TRBD2 (7 bases). Trimming took 5 bases from V and 6 from J, leaving 20 bases between them. The CDR3 runs 15 residues. Germline loops: CDR1 MNHEY, CDR2 SVGAGI.